This TCR beta chain was sequenced in a study of Ad26.COV2.S vaccination and SARS-CoV-2 variants. Findings of the study overall: Greater spike-specific TCR breadth was seen in vaccine recipients than in placebo recipients.

Treatment defined: around 19 received Ad26.COV2.S at low or high dose, single or two shots; a few received placebo; per-sample allocation not given. Sampling happened 63 days after the first vaccine or placebo injection. V trimming: 5 bases; J trimming: 3 bases; junction bases outside the gene matches: 7. Germline CDR1 SEHNR, CDR2 FQNEAQ (reference sequence). The CDR3 runs to 15 residues. As concerns this clone: Antigen unknown.

Some clones are missing from TCRdb's copy, which holds only in-frame ones; the method was immunoSEQ multiplex PCR. The sample contains a few hundred thousand clones, roughly 90% of which appear only once. Specimen: peripheral blood, collected in a trial of Ad26.COV2.S vaccine versus placebo. This chain connects TRBV7-9 to TRBJ1-1; 9 bases fit TRBD1. The sequence was obtained from a person between 18 and 59 years old who received the Ad26.COV2.S COVID-19 vaccine or a placebo. The CDR3 sequence: CASSVQGQGHTEAFF. Written as DNA, the CDR3 is TGTGCCAGCAGCGTCCAGGGACAGGGTCACACTGAAGCTTTCTTT.